This passage covers 3 T cell receptor beta chains from one sample sequenced in a study of T-cell reconstitution after alpha-beta-depleted transplantation in children. Preparing the TCRbeta library involved the use of unique molecular identifiers. TCRdb redid the calling of the PCR reads with MiXCR, one entry per CDR3 protein. The sample gives fewer than 250,000 distinct CDR3 sequences, roughly 8.2% of which show up once; approximately 6% is in the top ten. The sequences come from PBMCs, mostly from graft donor cells, collected 180 days after TCRalphabeta/CD19-depleted stem cell transplant. These receptors all come from a male patient under 18 who had a stem cell transplant for acute lymphoblastic leukemia, so the T cells may come from the graft donor.

This clonotype was recorded at least ten times. The chain links TRBV5-1 to TRBJ2-5; a weak D match, TRBD2 (5 bases). V was shortened by 7 bases and J by 5 bases, with 21 bases between the two germline ends. The CDR3 covers 15 residues. The germline V gene encodes CDR1 SGHRS and CDR2 YFSETQ. CDR3 in DNA: TGCGCCAGCCCCAATCGAGAGGGATGGCGGGAGACCCAGTACTTC. It yields the protein CASPNREGWRETQYF. The variable domain in full, with the rest retrieved from reference TRBV5-1 and TRBJ2-5, is KAGVTQTPRYLIKTRGQQVTLSCSPISGHRSVSWYQQTPGQGLQFLFEYFSETQRNKGNFPGRFSGRQFSNSRSEMNVSTLELGDSALYLCASPNREGWRETQYFGPGTRLLVL.

This clonotype was counted ten times or more. This chain joins TRBV11-2 and TRBJ2-2; no clear D gene. CDR3 size: 15 residues. Germline V gene data show CDR1 as SGHAT and CDR2 as FQNNGV. V was trimmed by 0 bases and J by 5 bases, leaving 10 bases between them. The CDR3 region is CASSLDWPATGELFF. For the CDR3, the DNA is TGTGCCAGCAGCTTAGATTGGCCAGCAACCGGGGAGCTGTTTTTT.

The sample holds many counts of this clonotype. The chain links TRBV20-1 to TRBJ1-2; TRBD1 might be the D (6 bases). Germline V lookup: CDR1 DFQATT, CDR2 SNEGSKA (reference sequence). CDR3 size: 13 residues. Trimming cost V 5 bases and J 2 bases, with 12 bases left between them. CDR3 DNA sequence: TGCAGTGCTCGCAGGGGCCTCAACTATGGCTACACCTTC. Translated: CSARRGLNYGYTF.